Reported below is one T cell receptor (beta chain). The antigen remains unidentified. The record originates from a study of CXCR3-negative and CXCR3-positive naive CD8 T cells. Study-level information: Across all libraries, TRB reads numbered roughly 140 million, with about 1.5 +/- 0.3 million in each library.

UMI labels and 5' RACE were used to prepare the TRB cDNA libraries. TCRdb re-called the 5' RACE reads and catalogs CDR3 proteins one per entry, DNA excluded. The sample data list 20,000 to 25,000 distinct CDR3 sequences. The CDR3 runs 17 residues. Regarding the study as a whole: Fresh PBMCs served for most assays, and CXCR3 expression fell partially after cryopreservation. TRBV-TRBJ usage was alike in naive CXCR3-negative and CXCR3-positive cells but differed in memory cells.

Sequences were obtained from memory CD8+ T cells from blood. The chain uses TRBV12-3 or TRBV12-4 and TRBJ2-2; TCRdb gives TRBD1 as the D gene, but with no DNA this cannot be confirmed. The TCR was taken from a human donor in good health. Some clones in this sample may be carry-over from other donors' samples. This chain's CDR3 is CASRNPPGHLNTGELFF.